Sequencing of this T cell receptor (beta chain) was carried out in a study of T cell responses to AZD1222 COVID-19 vaccine. Profiling relied on immunoSEQ multiplex PCR, and the TCRdb table lists in-frame clones only, not all of them. The repertoire holds some 84,000 clones, with 70% to 90% as singletons. The study, taken as a whole, reports: Only a handful of AZD1222 recipients, several in all, had baseline seropositivity.

Trimming removed 5 bases from V and 5 bases from J, with 15 bases in between. The CDR3 sequence is 15 residues long. CDR1 is SGHAT, CDR2 FQNNGV, per germline. Regarding this clone: Antigen unknown.

The specimen was peripheral blood, collected 28 days after the second AZD1222 dose. The chain combines TRBV11-2 with TRBJ1-4; D unresolved. The sequence derives from an adult who received the AZD1222 COVID-19 vaccine. CDR3 DNA sequence: TGTGCCAGCAGCCCCTATGTTCTCCGGAATGAAAAACTGTTTTTT. Its protein is CASSPYVLRNEKLFF.